Listed below are T cell receptor beta chains from one sample, sequenced in a study of blood T cell repertoires in COVID-19. Some clones are missing from TCRdb's copy, which holds only in-frame ones; the method was immunoSEQ multiplex PCR. The sample contains roughly 220,000 clones, over 75% of which appear only once. The sequenced sample was PBMCs or T cells enriched from blood (not recorded which). Source of these receptors: a woman aged 18-29 years in a cohort exposed to, infected with or recovered from COVID-19 (not recorded which). CDR3s include the opening cysteine and the closing phenylalanine or tryptophan. Fields, in order: clone size, V gene, J gene, D gene, CDR3 DNA, CDR3 protein. The D gene is left open where the match is weak. Rows give clone size only sometimes, using once, few, many, or a class for an expanded clone.

clone size: -
V gene: TRBV30
J gene: TRBJ2-5
D gene: TRBD2
CDR3 DNA: TGTGCCTGGAGTGTAGCGGGGACCAAAGAGACCCAGTACTTC
CDR3 protein: CAWSVAGTKETQYF

clone size: -
V gene: TRBV7-6
J gene: TRBJ2-5
D gene: -
CDR3 DNA: TGTGCCAGCAGCAGTACCACAGGGTTTGAAGAGACCCAGTACTTC
CDR3 protein: CASSSTTGFEETQYF

clone size: -
V gene: TRBV6-2/TRBV6-3
J gene: TRBJ2-3
D gene: -
CDR3 DNA: TGTGCCAGCAGTCCCGGGGAGACCACAGATACGCAGTATTTT
CDR3 protein: CASSPGETTDTQYF

clone size: -
V gene: TRBV7-3
J gene: TRBJ2-5
D gene: TRBD2
CDR3 DNA: TGTGCCAGCAGCTTAAGGGGTAGCGGGATCGGCGAGACCCAGTACTTC
CDR3 protein: CASSLRGSGIGETQYF

clone size: -
V gene: TRBV6-5
J gene: TRBJ1-6
D gene: -
CDR3 DNA: TGTGCCAGCAGTTACAGGGCCTCGGGGAATTCACCCCTCCACTTT
CDR3 protein: CASSYRASGNSPLHF

clone size: -
V gene: TRBV30
J gene: TRBJ2-7
D gene: TRBD1
CDR3 DNA: TGTGCCTGGACTGGGACAGTCCCATCCTACGAGCAGTACTTC
CDR3 protein: CAWTGTVPSYEQYF

clone size: -
V gene: TRBV28
J gene: TRBJ1-1
D gene: -
CDR3 DNA: TGTGCCAGCAGTGCCGGGGGGGCATACACTGAAGCTTTCTTT
CDR3 protein: CASSAGGAYTEAFF

clone size: -
V gene: TRBV3-1/TRBV3-2
J gene: TRBJ2-1
D gene: TRBD2
CDR3 DNA: TGTGCCAGCAGCCTCGGGACTAGCGGGAGGGGCAACAATGAGCAGTTCTTC
CDR3 protein: CASSLGTSGRGNNEQFF

clone size: -
V gene: TRBV5-5
J gene: TRBJ2-1
D gene: -
CDR3 DNA: TGTGCCAGCAGCTTGGAACTAGCCAATAGGGATGAGCAGTTCTTC
CDR3 protein: CASSLELANRDEQFF

clone size: -
V gene: TRBV5-1
J gene: TRBJ2-1
D gene: TRBD2
CDR3 DNA: TGCGCCAGCGAGGGCGGGGGGGCATTCAATGAGCAGTTCTTC
CDR3 protein: CASEGGGAFNEQFF

clone size: -
V gene: TRBV28
J gene: TRBJ1-6
D gene: TRBD1
CDR3 DNA: TGTGCCATCCCGGGACAGGGAGCTCTGGGCTCACCCCTCCACTTT
CDR3 protein: CAIPGQGALGSPLHF

clone size: -
V gene: TRBV24-1
J gene: TRBJ2-3
D gene: -
CDR3 DNA: TGTGCCACCAGTGATAACCGGGACACTAAATCCCCTTTCACAGATACGCAGTATTTT
CDR3 protein: CATSDNRDTKSPFTDTQYF

clone size: -
V gene: TRBV6-1
J gene: TRBJ1-1
D gene: TRBD1
CDR3 DNA: TGTGCCAGCAGTGAATTGGTGACAGGGCCCACTGAAGCTTTCTTT
CDR3 protein: CASSELVTGPTEAFF

clone size: -
V gene: TRBV4-1
J gene: TRBJ2-7
D gene: -
CDR3 DNA: TGCGCCAGCAGCCAAGTTGACACAAAAATCTACGAGCAGTACTTC
CDR3 protein: CASSQVDTKIYEQYF

clone size: few
V gene: TRBV15
J gene: TRBJ1-2
D gene: -
CDR3 DNA: TGTGCCACCAGCAGAGATCGATGGAGCGGCTACACCTTC
CDR3 protein: CATSRDRWSGYTF

clone size: -
V gene: TRBV18
J gene: TRBJ1-3
D gene: TRBD1
CDR3 DNA: TGTGCCAGCTCACCATTCCCCCCCTATCAGGGGGAATCTGGAAACACCATATATTTT
CDR3 protein: CASSPFPPYQGESGNTIYF

clone size: -
V gene: TRBV14
J gene: TRBJ1-2
D gene: TRBD1
CDR3 DNA: TGTGCCAGCAGCCCCCGTCGACAGGGGGACTATGGCTACACCTTC
CDR3 protein: CASSPRRQGDYGYTF

clone size: -
V gene: TRBV5-1
J gene: TRBJ1-1
D gene: TRBD1
CDR3 DNA: TGCGCCAGCAGCGGGACAGGAGGTAACACTGAAGCTTTCTTT
CDR3 protein: CASSGTGGNTEAFF

clone size: -
V gene: TRBV12-3/TRBV12-4
J gene: TRBJ1-2
D gene: -
CDR3 DNA: TGTGCCAGCAGTTCCGGGCCCCAGGGCGGCTACACCTTC
CDR3 protein: CASSSGPQGGYTF

clone size: -
V gene: TRBV19
J gene: TRBJ2-7
D gene: -
CDR3 DNA: TGTGCCAGTAGTCAACGACAGAGCTCCTACGAGCAGTACTTC
CDR3 protein: CASSQRQSSYEQYF

clone size: -
V gene: TRBV14
J gene: TRBJ2-7
D gene: TRBD2
CDR3 DNA: TGTGCCAGCAGCCAAGATTTCGCGGGAGGGAGGGAGCAGTACTTC
CDR3 protein: CASSQDFAGGREQYF

clone size: few
V gene: TRBV27
J gene: TRBJ2-1
D gene: -
CDR3 DNA: TGTGCCAGCACCACTTTGGGGTATAGCTCGGGATTAGCTCGCTACAATGAGCAGTTCTTC
CDR3 protein: CASTTLGYSSGLARYNEQFF

clone size: once
V gene: TRBV6-5
J gene: TRBJ2-1
D gene: TRBD1
CDR3 DNA: TGTGCCAGCAGTTACCAGGGGGCGCAGAATGAGCAGTTCTTC
CDR3 protein: CASSYQGAQNEQFF

clone size: -
V gene: TRBV7-3
J gene: TRBJ2-3
D gene: TRBD2
CDR3 DNA: TGTGCCAGCAGCTTCCTAGCGGGAGGCAACACAGATACGCAGTATTTT
CDR3 protein: CASSFLAGGNTDTQYF

clone size: -
V gene: TRBV9
J gene: TRBJ2-3
D gene: -
CDR3 DNA: TGTGCCAGCAGCACTGATGGGGCCCAGGATACGCAGTATTTT
CDR3 protein: CASSTDGAQDTQYF

clone size: -
V gene: TRBV4-1
J gene: TRBJ2-3
D gene: TRBD2
CDR3 DNA: TGCGCCAGCAGCCAAGATAAGCGACTAGCGACAGATACGCAGTATTTT
CDR3 protein: CASSQDKRLATDTQYF

clone size: -
V gene: TRBV24-1
J gene: TRBJ1-2
D gene: TRBD1
CDR3 DNA: TGTGCCACCAGTGACCCCGGACAGGGCTCTAACTATGGCTACACCTTC
CDR3 protein: CATSDPGQGSNYGYTF

clone size: -
V gene: TRBV24-1
J gene: TRBJ1-1
D gene: TRBD1
CDR3 DNA: TGTGCCACCAGTGACACCGGGACAGGGGACACTGAAGCTTTCTTT
CDR3 protein: CATSDTGTGDTEAFF

clone size: -
V gene: TRBV9
J gene: TRBJ2-7
D gene: -
CDR3 DNA: TGTGCCAGCAGCGTAGGCGGCCCTAGCGCCATATCTAGCCACGAGCAGTACTTC
CDR3 protein: CASSVGGPSAISSHEQYF

clone size: -
V gene: TRBV2
J gene: TRBJ1-5
D gene: TRBD1
CDR3 DNA: TGTGCCAGCAGTGAACAGGGGGCGGATCAGCCCCAGCATTTT
CDR3 protein: CASSEQGADQPQHF

clone size: once
V gene: TRBV27
J gene: TRBJ1-1
D gene: TRBD1
CDR3 DNA: TGTGCCAGCAGTTTATTCGGCCAGGGGGTTGAAGCTTTCTTT
CDR3 protein: CASSLFGQGVEAFF

clone size: -
V gene: TRBV18
J gene: TRBJ1-4
D gene: -
CDR3 DNA: TGTGCCAGCTCACCTGTCACAGGTGGTGAAAAACTGTTTTTT
CDR3 protein: CASSPVTGGEKLFF

clone size: -
V gene: TRBV2
J gene: TRBJ1-2
D gene: -
CDR3 DNA: TGTGCCAACCCGGAACAGCAGGGCTACACCTTC
CDR3 protein: CANPEQQGYTF

clone size: -
V gene: TRBV25-1
J gene: TRBJ2-5
D gene: TRBD2
CDR3 DNA: TGTGCCAGCAGTGAACATCATGGTAGCGGGTCCGGAGAGACCCAGTACTTC
CDR3 protein: CASSEHHGSGSGETQYF

clone size: -
V gene: TRBV3-1/TRBV3-2
J gene: TRBJ1-3
D gene: TRBD1
CDR3 DNA: TGTGCCAGCGCAGGGGGCAGCTCTGGAAACACCATATATTTT
CDR3 protein: CASAGGSSGNTIYF

clone size: -
V gene: TRBV10-2
J gene: TRBJ1-4
D gene: -
CDR3 DNA: TGCGCCAGCAAGGCGGTCGCAACTAATGAAAAACTGTTTTTT
CDR3 protein: CASKAVATNEKLFF

clone size: once
V gene: TRBV10-1
J gene: TRBJ1-1
D gene: -
CDR3 DNA: TGCGCCTCGGGAGCAGGAGGGACGACTGAAGCTTTCTTT
CDR3 protein: CASGAGGTTEAFF

clone size: -
V gene: TRBV9
J gene: TRBJ1-3
D gene: -
CDR3 DNA: TGTGCCAGCAGCGGCAACTTCAGGGGTAGGACTGGAAACACCATATATTTT
CDR3 protein: CASSGNFRGRTGNTIYF

clone size: -
V gene: TRBV9
J gene: TRBJ1-6
D gene: TRBD1
CDR3 DNA: TGTGCCAGCAGCCCGTACGGACAGGGTCGTTGGTCACCCCTCCACTTT
CDR3 protein: CASSPYGQGRWSPLHF

clone size: -
V gene: TRBV18
J gene: TRBJ2-3
D gene: TRBD2
CDR3 DNA: TGTGCCAGCTCACCACGGCTAGCGGGGCTCCGTCGCGATACGCAGTATTTT
CDR3 protein: CASSPRLAGLRRDTQYF

clone size: -
V gene: TRBV29-1
J gene: TRBJ2-3
D gene: TRBD2
CDR3 DNA: TGCAGCGTTGAAACTAGCGGGGCCACAGATACGCAGTATTTT
CDR3 protein: CSVETSGATDTQYF

clone size: -
V gene: TRBV3-1/TRBV3-2
J gene: TRBJ1-6
D gene: -
CDR3 DNA: TGTGCCAGCAGCCAAGAGTCGGGTTCACCCCTCCACTTT
CDR3 protein: CASSQESGSPLHF

clone size: once
V gene: TRBV5-1
J gene: TRBJ1-1
D gene: -
CDR3 DNA: TGCGCCAGCAGCTTGGGGGAGACGGACACTGAAGCTTTCTTT
CDR3 protein: CASSLGETDTEAFF

clone size: -
V gene: TRBV11-2
J gene: TRBJ1-2
D gene: -
CDR3 DNA: TGTGCCAGCAGCTTAGATAGTTCGCCAGGGGTCGGCTACACCTTC
CDR3 protein: CASSLDSSPGVGYTF

clone size: -
V gene: TRBV11-2
J gene: TRBJ1-1
D gene: -
CDR3 DNA: TGTGCCAGCAGCTTAGGATACGCGGGGGGTCTGAACACTGAAGCTTTCTTT
CDR3 protein: CASSLGYAGGLNTEAFF

clone size: -
V gene: TRBV9
J gene: TRBJ1-5
D gene: -
CDR3 DNA: TGTGCCAGCAGCGCCGAGGACAATAGCAATCAGCCCCAGCATTTT
CDR3 protein: CASSAEDNSNQPQHF

clone size: -
V gene: TRBV6-4
J gene: TRBJ2-1
D gene: -
CDR3 DNA: TGTGCCAGCAGTGATCTCAGCGGGCCGCAGTTCTTC
CDR3 protein: CASSDLSGPQFF

clone size: -
V gene: TRBV12-3/TRBV12-4
J gene: TRBJ1-1
D gene: TRBD1
CDR3 DNA: TGTGCCTCATCCAGGGGGGCCAACACTGAAGCTTTCTTT
CDR3 protein: CASSRGANTEAFF

clone size: -
V gene: TRBV29-1
J gene: TRBJ2-7
D gene: TRBD1
CDR3 DNA: TGCAGCGTTGATGGGACAGGGGATGGAGAGCAGTACTTC
CDR3 protein: CSVDGTGDGEQYF

clone size: -
V gene: TRBV7-9
J gene: TRBJ2-1
D gene: -
CDR3 DNA: TGTGCCAGCAGCCCCGGGCGGGGAAGTTACAATGAGCAGTTCTTC
CDR3 protein: CASSPGRGSYNEQFF

clone size: -
V gene: TRBV5-6
J gene: TRBJ2-7
D gene: TRBD1
CDR3 DNA: TGTGCCAGCAGCTTGCGGGACAGGATCTACGAGCAGTACTTC
CDR3 protein: CASSLRDRIYEQYF

clone size: few
V gene: TRBV27
J gene: TRBJ1-2
D gene: -
CDR3 DNA: TGTGCCAGCAGTTTATGGTACAGTGGGAACTATGGCTACACCTTC
CDR3 protein: CASSLWYSGNYGYTF

clone size: -
V gene: TRBV4-1
J gene: TRBJ2-1
D gene: TRBD2
CDR3 DNA: TGCGCCAGCAGCCAAGATCCAGCGGGAGGGCGCGGGGGCTCCTACAATGAGCAGTTCTTC
CDR3 protein: CASSQDPAGGRGGSYNEQFF

clone size: once
V gene: TRBV5-1
J gene: TRBJ2-3
D gene: -
CDR3 DNA: TGCGCCAGCAGCTGGGAGGACCCTAGCACAGATACGCAGTATTTT
CDR3 protein: CASSWEDPSTDTQYF